These 5 T cell receptor beta chains originate from one sample sequenced in a study of blood T cell repertoires in COVID-19. Libraries were prepared by immunoSEQ multiplex PCR; TCRdb keeps only in-frame clonotypes and omits some of them. The data show about 170,000 clones, about nine tenths seen once. Specimen: peripheral blood. The receptors shown here come from a man aged 60 to 69 with acute or convalescent COVID-19.

The V call is TRBV25-1, the J call TRBJ2-5; possible D gene TRBD2, 6 bases. This CDR3 is 16 amino acids long. V was cut by 7 bases and J by 2 bases, with 20 bases left in between. Germline V gives CDR1 MGHDK, CDR2 SYGVNS. CDR3 coding DNA: TGTGCCAGCAAGGGAATGGGCGGAGGGAGACAAGAGACCCAGTACTTC. Its translation: CASKGMGGGRQETQYF. The variable domain in full, with the rest retrieved from reference TRBV25-1 and TRBJ2-5, is EADIYQTPRYLVIGTGKKITLECSQTMGHDKMYWYQQDPGMELHLIHYSYGVNSTEKGDLSSESTVSRIRTEHFPLTLESARPSHTSQYLCASKGMGGGRQETQYFGPGTRLLVL.

Note on this clone: The junction differs from germline at one of its ends, possibly a read error. The chain is built from TRBV24-1 and TRBJ2-1; D remains unclear. The CDR3 totals 16 residues. Per germline, CDR1 KGHDR and CDR2 SFDVKD. The CDR3 DNA reads as TGTGCCACCGGTGATGTCTCTACTGACTCCTACAATGAGCAGTTCTTC. It translates to CATGDVSTDSYNEQFF.

The genes are TRBV28 and TRBJ2-4, with 7 bases aligning to TRBD1. The J segment lost 7 bases and the V segment lost 7 bases, leaving 10 bases of the junction unmatched. CDR3 size: 14 residues. Germline V lookup: CDR1 MDHEN, CDR2 SYDVKM. The CDR3 protein is CASNEGGATNIQYF. DNA for the CDR3: TGTGCCAGCAACGAAGGGGGCGCGACGAACATTCAGTACTTC.

The V gene is TRBV24-1, the J gene TRBJ1-2, with D possibly matching TRBD1 (6 bases). Germline lookup yields CDR1 KGHDR and CDR2 SFDVKD. This CDR3 contains 14 residues. V dropped 3 bases and J dropped 2 bases, with 9 bases sitting between them. The CDR3 nucleotides read TGTGCCACCAGTGATCGACAGGTCAACTATGGCTACACCTTC. Its protein is CATSDRQVNYGYTF.

This clone was seen just once. V is TRBV2 and J is TRBJ1-5; TRBD1 is a possible D gene (5 bases). The CDR3 is 16 amino acids. The V end was cut by 1 base, the J end by 5 bases, with 15 bases between. Germline CDR1 is SNHLY and CDR2 is FYNNEI. Here the CDR3 DNA reads TGTGCCAGCAGTGAAGAGGTCGGAGCAGGGCATCAGCCCCAGCATTTT. Its translation is CASSEEVGAGHQPQHF.